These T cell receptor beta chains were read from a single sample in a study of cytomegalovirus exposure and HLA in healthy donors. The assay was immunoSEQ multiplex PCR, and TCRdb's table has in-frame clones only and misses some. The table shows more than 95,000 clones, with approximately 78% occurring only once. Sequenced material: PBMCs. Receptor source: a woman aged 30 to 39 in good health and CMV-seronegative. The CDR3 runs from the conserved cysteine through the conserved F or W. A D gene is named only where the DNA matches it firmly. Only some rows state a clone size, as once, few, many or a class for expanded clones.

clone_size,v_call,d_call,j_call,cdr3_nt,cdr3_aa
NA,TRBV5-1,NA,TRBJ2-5,TGCGCCAGCACTACAGAACAAGAGACCCAGTACTTC,CASTTEQETQYF
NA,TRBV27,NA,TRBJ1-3,TGTGCCAGCAGCCCTCCCTCTGGAAACACCATATATTTT,CASSPPSGNTIYF
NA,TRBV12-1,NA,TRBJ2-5,TGTGCCAGCAGCTTTATAAGTACATTTGCCCAAGAGACCCAGTACTTC,CASSFISTFAQETQYF
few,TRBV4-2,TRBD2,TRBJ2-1,TGTGCCAGCAGCCAAACGAGGGAGGGCTACAATGAGCAGTTCTTC,CASSQTREGYNEQFF
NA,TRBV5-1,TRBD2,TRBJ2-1,TGCGCCAGCAGCTCTCCGGGACTAGCGGGAGTAGGTGAGCAGTTCTTC,CASSSPGLAGVGEQFF
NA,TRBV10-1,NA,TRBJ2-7,TGCGCCAGCAGTGAAGGGGGACATCCCTACGAGCAGTACTTC,CASSEGGHPYEQYF
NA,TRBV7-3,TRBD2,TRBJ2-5,TGTGCCAGCAGCTTAACTGGAGGCGGGAGAGAGACCCAGTACTTC,CASSLTGGGRETQYF
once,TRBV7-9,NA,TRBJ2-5,TGTGCCAGCAGCTTATCCAGCGTTGCGCAAGAGACCCAGTACTTC,CASSLSSVAQETQYF
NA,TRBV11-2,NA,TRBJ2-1,TGTGCCAGCAGCTTAGGTAGGGGGAGCTACAATGAGCAGTTCTTC,CASSLGRGSYNEQFF
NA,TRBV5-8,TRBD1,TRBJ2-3,TGTGCCAGCAGCTCAGGACAGGGCGGCACAGATACGCAGTATTTT,CASSSGQGGTDTQYF
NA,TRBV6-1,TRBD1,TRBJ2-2,TGTGCCAGCAGTGGGGGGACAGGCCTCACCGGGGAGCTGTTTTTT,CASSGGTGLTGELFF
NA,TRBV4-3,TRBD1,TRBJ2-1,TGCGCCAGCAGCCGCGGGACAGGGAAGAGGAATGAGCAGTTCTTC,CASSRGTGKRNEQFF
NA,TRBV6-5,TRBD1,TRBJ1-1,TGTGCCAGCGGGACAGGGGGCTCCTTGAACACTGAAGCTTTCTTT,CASGTGGSLNTEAFF
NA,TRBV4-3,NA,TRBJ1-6,TGCGCCAGCAGCCAAGAGGGGGCGGGTTCACCCCTCCACTTT,CASSQEGAGSPLHF
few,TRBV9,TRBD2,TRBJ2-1,TGTGCCAGCAGCGTAGTAGGGCTAGCGGGAGTTAGGAATGAGCAGTTCTTC,CASSVVGLAGVRNEQFF
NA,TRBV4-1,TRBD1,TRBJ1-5,TGCGCCAGCAGCCAAGAACAGACAGGGAGGCAGCCCCAGCATTTT,CASSQEQTGRQPQHF
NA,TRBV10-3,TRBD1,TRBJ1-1,TGTGCCATCAGTGACCGGGACAGAAACACTGAAGCTTTCTTT,CAISDRDRNTEAFF
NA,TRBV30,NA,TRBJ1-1,TGTGCCTGGAGTGGGACACCCAACACTGAAGCTTTCTTT,CAWSGTPNTEAFF
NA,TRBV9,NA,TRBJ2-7,TGTGCCAGCAGCGTAGGGTCAGATTCCTACGAGCAGTACTTC,CASSVGSDSYEQYF
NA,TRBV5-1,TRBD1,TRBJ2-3,TGCGCCAGCAGCCCAGGAGGGGACAGGGCCCCCTGGACAGATACGCAGTATTTT,CASSPGGDRAPWTDTQYF
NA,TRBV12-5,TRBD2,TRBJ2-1,TGTGCTAGTGGTTTGGCGGGGACTAGCTCCTACAATGAGCAGTTCTTC,CASGLAGTSSYNEQFF
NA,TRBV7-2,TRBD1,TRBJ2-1,TGTGCCAGCAGCTTAACAGGGGGTGAGCAGTTCTTC,CASSLTGGEQFF
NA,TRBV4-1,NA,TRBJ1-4,TGCGCCAGCAGCCAATCCGGGGGGGGTGCAACTAATGAAAAACTGTTTTTT,CASSQSGGGATNEKLFF
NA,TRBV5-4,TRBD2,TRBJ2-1,TGTGCCAGCAGCTCCCCCCTAGCGGAAAATGAGCAGTTCTTC,CASSSPLAENEQFF
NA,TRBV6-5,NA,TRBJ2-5,TGTGCCAGCAGGAGGGCGGGACAAGAGACCCAGTACTTC,CASRRAGQETQYF
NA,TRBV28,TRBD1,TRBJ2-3,TGTGCCAGCAGTTTCCCCCCGGGGACAGCCACAGATACGCAGTATTTT,CASSFPPGTATDTQYF
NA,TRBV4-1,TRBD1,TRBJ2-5,TGCGCCAGCCTCGGACAGGGACGTCAAGAGACCCAGTACTTC,CASLGQGRQETQYF
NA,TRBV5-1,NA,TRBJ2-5,TGCGCCAGCAGCTTGACGGCAGGGGATGGAACCCAGTACTTC,CASSLTAGDGTQYF
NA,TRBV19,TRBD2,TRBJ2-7,TGTGCCAGTAGTCCGTTTACCGGGACTAGTAACGAGCAGTACTTC,CASSPFTGTSNEQYF